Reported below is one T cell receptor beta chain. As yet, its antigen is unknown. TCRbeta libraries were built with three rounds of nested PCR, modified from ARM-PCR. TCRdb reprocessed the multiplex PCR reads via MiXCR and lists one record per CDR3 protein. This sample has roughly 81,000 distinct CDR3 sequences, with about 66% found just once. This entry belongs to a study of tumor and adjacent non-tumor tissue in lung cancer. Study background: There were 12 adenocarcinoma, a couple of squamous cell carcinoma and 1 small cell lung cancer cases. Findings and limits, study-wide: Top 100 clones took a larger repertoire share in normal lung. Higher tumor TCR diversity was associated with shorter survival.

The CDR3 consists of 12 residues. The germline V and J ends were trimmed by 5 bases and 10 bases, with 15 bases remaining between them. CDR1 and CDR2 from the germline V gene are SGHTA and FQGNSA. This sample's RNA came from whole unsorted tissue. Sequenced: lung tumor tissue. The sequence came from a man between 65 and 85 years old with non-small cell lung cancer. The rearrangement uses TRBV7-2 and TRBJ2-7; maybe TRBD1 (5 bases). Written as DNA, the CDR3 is TGTGCCAGCAGCCCCACAGGCGTCGATCAGTACTTC. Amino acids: CASSPTGVDQYF.